Listed here are 18 T cell receptor beta chains from one sample, sequenced in a study of blood T cell repertoires in COVID-19 (dated by TCRdb to 2018 to 2021). The library was produced with the immunoSEQ multiplex PCR assay. This immuneACCESS table, as held by TCRdb, lists in-frame sequences with V and J called but not all clones. Of the missing ones, under half trace to an unresolved V gene in checked studies; the others have no known cause. For this sample there are roughly 160,000 clones; roughly 85% appear just once. Around 5% of the sample is held by the ten biggest clonotypes. Sequenced: peripheral blood. The source is a woman in her fifties or sixties with COVID-19, enrolled during active disease.

The chain has TRBV7-9 and TRBJ2-1; TRBD1 might be the D (5 bases). CDR1 and CDR2 (germline): SEHNR, FQNEAQ (reference sequence). V was trimmed by 5 bases and J by 8 bases, leaving 10 bases between them. The CDR3 loop spans 12 amino acids. CDR3 amino acids: CASSRTLDEQFF. The CDR3 DNA reads TGTGCCAGCAGCAGGACACTCGATGAGCAGTTCTTC. The whole variable domain, remainder taken from reference TRBV7-9 and TRBJ2-1, is DTGVSQNPRHKITKRGQNVTFRCDPISEHNRLYWYRQTLGQGPEFLTYFQNEAQLEKSRLLSDRFSAERPKGSFSTLEIQRTEQGDSAMYLCASSRTLDEQFFGPGTRLTVL.

V gene TRBV6-6 combines with J gene TRBJ2-3, with unresolved D. Germline CDR1 and CDR2: MNHNY and SVGAGI (reference sequence). The CDR3 sequence is 15 residues long. V dropped 7 bases and J dropped 0 bases, with 14 bases sitting between them. CDR3 sequence: CASTTFDLSTDTQYF. The CDR3 DNA is TGTGCCAGCACCACCTTTGATCTAAGCACAGATACGCAGTATTTT.

About this clone: This CDR3 is also generated by other DNA sequences in the sample. This rearrangement joins TRBV7-9 to TRBJ1-5; maybe TRBD1 (5 bases). The germline V and J ends were trimmed by 5 bases and 2 bases, with 7 bases remaining between them. This CDR3 has 13 amino acids. Germline loops: CDR1 SEHNR, CDR2 FQNEAQ (reference sequence). This CDR3 reads CASSPQGNQPQHF. The CDR3 bases are TGTGCCAGCAGCCCACAGGGCAATCAGCCCCAGCATTTT.

This clone has only one observation. The V gene is TRBV4-2, the J gene TRBJ2-1; possibly TRBD1 for D (6 bases). CDR3 length: 15 residues. Trimming took 4 bases from V and 3 from J, leaving 13 bases between them. Germline CDR1 LGHNA, CDR2 YNFKEQ. This chain's CDR3 is CASSRTDYSYNEQFF. For the CDR3, the DNA is TGTGCCAGCAGCCGGACAGACTATAGCTACAATGAGCAGTTCTTC.

The CDR3 DNA reads as TGTGCCAGCAGCGAGGGAGGGTTGAACACCGGGGAGCTGTTTTTT. Encoded protein: CASSEGGLNTGELFF. V and J are TRBV7-6 and TRBJ2-2, with TRBD2 matching 7 bases. The CDR3 contains 15 residues. J lost 1 base, V lost 5 bases, and 4 bases had no gene match. The germline CDR1 and CDR2 sequences are SGHVS and FNYEAQ.

This chain joins TRBV18 and TRBJ2-7, with TRBD1 matching over 8 bases. The J segment lost 7 bases and the V segment lost 2 bases, leaving 10 bases of the junction unmatched. CDR1 and CDR2 from the germline V gene are KGHSH and LQKENI. This CDR3 has 15 amino acids. The CDR3 coding sequence is TGTGCCAGCTCACCAGCGAGACAGGGGTCTGGTGAGCAGTACTTC. This encodes CASSPARQGSGEQYF.

The rearrangement joins TRBV24-1 to TRBJ1-2; TRBD1 aligns across 11 bases. With V trimmed by 3 bases and J by 7 bases, 9 bases remained unmatched. Germline V lookup: CDR1 KGHDR, CDR2 SFDVKD. This CDR3 comprises 16 residues. The CDR3 coding sequence is TGTGCCACCAGTGATCCCGGGACAGGGGGTATCGGTGGCTACACCTTC. Protein: CATSDPGTGGIGGYTF.

The rearrangement uses TRBV6-2 or TRBV6-3 and TRBJ1-6; the D is unclear. This CDR3 spans 13 amino acids. From germline, CDR1 is MNHEY and CDR2 SVGEGT. V gave up 0 bases and J gave up 9 bases, with 6 bases separating them. The CDR3 loop reads CASSYSISSPLHF. CDR3 sequence (DNA): TGTGCCAGCAGTTACTCGATTAGTTCACCCCTCCACTTT.

V is TRBV3-1 (or the pseudogene TRBV3-2) and J is TRBJ2-3, with TRBD2 matching over 13 bases. CDR1 LGHDT and CDR2 YNNKEL come from the germline V gene (reference sequence). V shed 0 bases and J 6 bases; nucleotides not matched to a gene: 0. This CDR3 has 15 amino acids. DNA of the CDR3: TGTGCCAGCAGCCAAGAGACTAGCGGGGGGGATACGCAGTATTTT. Translated, it gives CASSQETSGGDTQYF.

The rearrangement joins TRBV11-3 to TRBJ2-2; 14 nucleotides align to TRBD2. CDR3 length equals 17 residues. Germline CDR1 SGHNT, CDR2 YENEEA. J was trimmed by 2 bases and V by 5 bases; bases with no gene match: 4. The CDR3 protein is CASSQTSGGVNTGELFF. The CDR3 nucleotides are TGTGCCAGCAGCCAGACTAGCGGGGGGGTCAACACCGGGGAGCTGTTTTTT.

This chain uses TRBV6-5 with TRBJ2-7, with D perhaps matching TRBD1 (5 bases). This CDR3 has 13 amino acids. V dropped 6 bases and J dropped 7 bases, with 16 bases sitting between them. Germline V gene data show CDR1 as MNHEY and CDR2 as SVGAGI. Here the CDR3 DNA reads TGTGCCAGCAGAAGGGGCCTGATGGGGGAGCAGTACTTC. Its protein is CASRRGLMGEQYF.

The CDR3: CASSSDSYGYTF. As DNA, the CDR3 is TGCGCCAGCAGTTCCGACAGCTATGGCTACACCTTC. The chain couples TRBV10-2 to TRBJ1-2, with D maybe TRBD1 (5 bases). This CDR3 has 12 residues. V was shortened by 5 bases and J by 4 bases, with 8 bases between the two germline ends. Germline CDR1 and CDR2: WSHSY and SAAADI.

The chain is built from TRBV3-1 (or the pseudogene TRBV3-2) and TRBJ2-6; no definite D call. Per germline, CDR1 LGHDT and CDR2 YNNKEL (reference sequence). The CDR3 consists of 17 residues. V lost 4 bases, J lost 0 bases, and 13 bases lay in between. The CDR3 DNA reads as TGTGCCAGCAGCCGCCCGACTTGGGTCTCTGGGGCCAACGTCCTGACTTTC. The encoded protein is CASSRPTWVSGANVLTF.

This rearrangement joins TRBV6-2 or TRBV6-3 to TRBJ2-7, with 7 bases aligning to TRBD2. This CDR3 is built from 16 residues. Germline V gene data show CDR1 as MNHEY and CDR2 as SVGEGT. The J segment lost 0 bases and the V segment lost 2 bases, leaving 7 bases of the junction unmatched. CDR3 loop: CASSYPSGASSYEQYF. CDR3 bases: TGTGCCAGCAGTTACCCTAGCGGTGCGAGCTCCTACGAGCAGTACTTC.

V usage is TRBV11-2 and J usage is TRBJ1-1; 9 nucleotides agree with TRBD1. V gave up 5 bases and J gave up 6 bases; unmatched junction bases: 4. Germline CDR1 and CDR2: SGHAT and FQNNGV. The CDR3 is 13 amino acids. CDR3 DNA sequence: TGTGCCAGCAGCGGACAGGGGTGGGCTGAAGCTTTCTTT. It specifies CASSGQGWAEAFF.

The chain uses TRBV28 and TRBJ2-1, with 7 bases fitting TRBD2. Trimming cost V 4 bases and J 6 bases; bases outside gene matches: 3. There are 13 residues in the CDR3. Per the germline V gene, CDR1 is MDHEN and CDR2 is SYDVKM. The CDR3 sequence: CASSSAGFNEQFF. CDR3 DNA: TGTGCCAGCAGTTCAGCGGGGTTCAATGAGCAGTTCTTC.

The chain recombines TRBV5-1 with TRBJ2-2; TRBD1 matches 7 bases. The V and J ends lost 2 bases and 6 bases, in that order; junction bases with no gene match: 10. CDR1 is SGHRS and CDR2 is YFSETQ in the germline V gene. This CDR3 contains 16 residues. In nucleotides, the CDR3 is TGCGCCAGCAGCTTACGACAGGGCACTGTGGCCGGGGAGCTGTTTTTT. Translated, it gives CASSLRQGTVAGELFF. The full variable domain, its missing parts supplied by reference TRBV5-1 and TRBJ2-2, is KAGVTQTPRYLIKTRGQQVTLSCSPISGHRSVSWYQQTPGQGLQFLFEYFSETQRNKGNFPGRFSGRQFSNSRSEMNVSTLELGDSALYLCASSLRQGTVAGELFFGEGSRLTVL.

The rearrangement uses TRBV19 and TRBJ1-1; weak D call: TRBD1 (5 bases). The CDR3 spans 14 residues. Germline V gene lookup returns CDR1 LNHDA and CDR2 SQIVND (reference sequence). Trimming cost V 5 bases and J 0 bases, with 10 bases left between them. The CDR3 loop is CASSARGLNTEAFF. CDR3 in DNA: TGTGCCAGTAGTGCCCGGGGGTTGAACACTGAAGCTTTCTTT.